Each of the 27 T cell receptor beta chains below was sequenced from the same sample in a study of T cell responses to AZD1222 COVID-19 vaccine. Data came from immunoSEQ multiplex PCR; TCRdb stores just in-frame clones and leaves some out. The table shows about 120,000 clones, with about nine tenths occurring only once. Here the sequenced sample was peripheral blood, taken 28 days after the second dose of the MenACWY control vaccine. The source is an adult who received the MenACWY meningococcal vaccine as a control.

The chain links TRBV27 to TRBJ1-2, with TRBD1 as a possible D gene (6 bases). The length of the CDR3 is 17 residues. Trimming removed 3 bases at V and 1 base at J, with 18 bases between. Germline CDR1 reads MNHEY; CDR2 reads SMNVEV (reference sequence). The CDR3 DNA follows: TGTGCCAGCAGTTTCGTCTACAGGGAAGCTATTAACTATGGCTACACCTTC. It yields the protein CASSFVYREAINYGYTF.

This clone was observed once. This chain links TRBV19 with TRBJ2-1, with 8 bases that match TRBD2. The CDR3 spans 15 residues. Germline CDR1 LNHDA, CDR2 SQIVND (reference sequence). V shed 5 bases, J shed 3 bases, and the junction held 6 bases outside the gene matches. In nucleotides, the CDR3 is TGTGCCAGTAGTGGACGGGGGGGCCGCTACAATGAGCAGTTCTTC. Translation gives CASSGRGGRYNEQFF.

This sequence joins TRBV19 and TRBJ1-5; D is undetermined. CDR1 is LNHDA and CDR2 is SQIVND in the germline V gene (reference sequence). The CDR3 extends over 16 amino acids. The V end lost 3 bases, the J end lost 2 bases, and 14 bases lay between the germline ends. CDR3 residues: CASSIRVTGGNQPQHF. Here the CDR3 DNA reads TGTGCCAGTAGTATCCGGGTTACCGGGGGCAATCAGCCCCAGCATTTT.

This chain links TRBV9 with TRBJ1-4; D unclear. In germline, CDR1 is SGDLS, CDR2 YYNGEE. The CDR3 consists of 14 residues. The V end lost 0 bases, the J end lost 8 bases, and 11 bases lay between the germline ends. For the CDR3, the DNA is TGTGCCAGCAGCGTAGGATTCCTGGAGGAAAAACTGTTTTTT. Residues: CASSVGFLEEKLFF. The full variable domain, in which reference TRBV9 and TRBJ1-4 provide the parts outside the CDR3, is DSGVTQTPKHLITATGQRVTLRCSPRSGDLSVYWYQQSLDQGLQFLIQYYNGEERAKGNILERFSAQQFPDLHSELNLSSLELGDSALYFCASSVGFLEEKLFFGSGTQLSVL.

J is TRBJ1-2 and V is TRBV15; D is unresolved. The V end was cut by 5 bases, the J end by 3 bases, with 13 bases between. There are 14 residues in the CDR3. Germline lookup yields CDR1 LNHNV and CDR2 YYDKDF (reference sequence). The CDR3: CATSGERKHYGYTF. In nucleotides, the CDR3 is TGTGCCACCAGCGGCGAACGGAAGCACTATGGCTACACCTTC. The variable domain in full, with the rest retrieved from reference TRBV15 and TRBJ1-2, is DAMVIQNPRYQVTQFGKPVTLSCSQTLNHNVMYWYQQKSSQAPKLLFHYYDKDFNNEADTPDNFQSRRPNTSFCFLDIRSPGLGDTAMYLCATSGERKHYGYTFGSGTRLTVV.

This chain uses TRBV6-5 with TRBJ2-6; D is unclear. Germline CDR1 is MNHEY and CDR2 is SVGAGI. Trimming removed 7 bases from V and 0 bases from J, with 4 bases in between. The length of the CDR3 is 13 residues. The CDR3 DNA is TGTGCCAGCAAAAGCTCTGGGGCCAACGTCCTGACTTTC. It translates to CASKSSGANVLTF.

The chain links TRBV3-1 (or the pseudogene TRBV3-2) to TRBJ2-5, with D perhaps TRBD2 (6 bases). Trimming removed 0 bases from V and 5 bases from J, with 13 bases in between. Germline lookup yields CDR1 LGHDT and CDR2 YNNKEL (reference sequence). This CDR3 has 15 amino acids. The DNA for the CDR3 is TGTGCCAGCAGCCAAGATCTAGCGCCTGGGGAGACCCAGTACTTC. Amino acid sequence: CASSQDLAPGETQYF.

The chain combines TRBV27 with TRBJ2-5, with 9 bases that match TRBD1. This CDR3 has 16 amino acids. After removal of 3 bases from V and 4 bases from J, the junction contained 9 bases not matched to a gene. CDR1 is MNHEY and CDR2 is SMNVEV in the germline V gene (reference sequence). Here the CDR3 reads CASSFLTGGVIETQYF. The CDR3 DNA sequence: TGTGCCAGCAGTTTTCTAACAGGGGGCGTTATAGAGACCCAGTACTTC.

This clone was counted once. The chain joins TRBV28 to TRBJ2-5; no clear D. The CDR3 consists of 14 residues. Germline V gene sequence: CDR1 MDHEN, CDR2 SYDVKM. V dropped 6 bases and J dropped 4 bases, with 15 bases sitting between them. CDR3 loop: CASRPGPSRETQYF. The CDR3 nucleotides read TGTGCCAGCAGGCCGGGCCCCTCACGAGAGACCCAGTACTTC. The variable domain in full, completed from reference TRBV28 and TRBJ2-5, reads DVKVTQSSRYLVKRTGEKVFLECVQDMDHENMFWYRQDPGLGLRLIYFSYDVKMKEKGDIPEGYSVSREKKERFSLILESASTNQTSMYLCASRPGPSRETQYFGPGTRLLVL.

The chain uses TRBV28 and TRBJ2-1; TRBD2 agrees at 9 bases. V trimming: 1 base; J trimming: 10 bases; junction bases outside the gene matches: 14. This CDR3 comprises 17 residues. Germline CDR1 reads MDHEN; CDR2 reads SYDVKM. Here the CDR3 reads CASSLYGSGGRELEQFF. The CDR3 nucleotides are TGTGCCAGCAGTTTATATGGTTCTGGCGGGAGGGAGCTGGAGCAGTTCTTC.

V usage is TRBV28 and J usage is TRBJ1-6; 7 nucleotides agree with TRBD1. With 3 bases clipped from V and 4 bases from J, the junction kept 3 bases outside the gene matches. The CDR3 is made up of 15 amino acids. The V gene's germline CDR1 is MDHEN and CDR2 SYDVKM. CDR3 sequence: CASSFMTGYNSPLHF. As DNA, the CDR3 is TGTGCCAGCAGTTTCATGACAGGGTATAATTCACCCCTCCACTTT.

V and J are TRBV28 and TRBJ2-3; D possibly corresponds to TRBD1 (6 bases). This CDR3 is 19 amino acids long. CDR1 and CDR2 from the germline V gene are MDHEN and SYDVKM. V lost 3 bases and J 0 bases, leaving 22 bases between the germline ends. Written as DNA, the CDR3 is TGTGCCAGCAGTTTTTCCTTACAGACACCGGGACACAGCACAGATACGCAGTATTTT. It encodes CASSFSLQTPGHSTDTQYF.

This rearrangement joins TRBV4-2 to TRBJ2-3; maybe TRBD1 (8 bases). CDR3 length: 16 amino acids. Per the germline V gene, CDR1 is LGHNA and CDR2 is YNFKEQ. V lost 2 bases and J lost 8, with 20 bases in between. CDR3 sequence: CASSQKEQGGKGTQYF. In DNA form, the CDR3 reads TGTGCCAGCAGCCAAAAAGAACAGGGGGGGAAGGGTACGCAGTATTTT.

This rearrangement joins TRBV7-2 to TRBJ2-2, with no clear D. The germline V and J ends were trimmed by 0 bases and 3 bases, with 2 bases remaining between them. Germline V gene sequence: CDR1 SGHTA, CDR2 FQGNSA. The CDR3 spans 13 residues. The CDR3 region is CASSLAYTGELFF. CDR3 nucleotides: TGTGCCAGCAGCTTAGCGTACACCGGGGAGCTGTTTTTT.

This chain's CDR3 is CASSLGTGGAYEQYF. The DNA for the CDR3 is TGTGCCAGCAGCTTGGGGACAGGGGGGGCCTACGAGCAGTACTTC. This sequence joins TRBV5-4 and TRBJ2-7, with 10 nucleotides matching TRBD1. Germline V gene lookup returns CDR1 SGHNT and CDR2 YYREEE (reference sequence). This CDR3 contains 15 residues. Losses at the gene ends were 0 bases for V and 2 bases for J; bases not matched to a gene: 2.

J is TRBJ1-5 and V is TRBV6-1; no clear D. The germline V and J ends were trimmed by 1 base and 3 bases, with 7 bases remaining between them. CDR3 length: 14 amino acids. Germline assignment: CDR1 MNHNS and CDR2 SASEGT. CDR3 sequence: CASSEGSSNQPQHF. Written as DNA, the CDR3 is TGTGCCAGCAGTGAAGGCAGCTCCAATCAGCCCCAGCATTTT.

The rearrangement joins TRBV12-3 or TRBV12-4 to TRBJ1-2; D call uncertain. This CDR3 spans 13 amino acids. V was cut by 7 bases and J by 7 bases, with 16 bases left in between. This chain's CDR3 is CASNRLATGGYTF. The CDR3 DNA reads as TGTGCCAGCAACCGTTTGGCAACCGGTGGCTACACCTTC.

The chain couples TRBV27 to TRBJ1-2, with 10 bases lining up with TRBD1. The CDR3 is 14 amino acids. V lost 4 bases to trimming and J lost 7 bases; unmatched junction nucleotides: 6. Germline values: CDR1 MNHEY, CDR2 SMNVEV (reference sequence). The DNA of the CDR3 is TGTGCCAGCAGTTCCAGACAGGGGGCAAGTGGCTACACCTTC. This translates into CASSSRQGASGYTF.

The V call is TRBV6-2 or TRBV6-3, the J call TRBJ1-2, with D maybe TRBD1 (6 bases). In germline, CDR1 is MNHEY, CDR2 SVGEGT. This CDR3 has 16 residues. Trimming took off 0 bases at V and 3 bases at J, with 14 bases between the two ends. CDR3: CASSYSRTALDYGYTF. The CDR3 DNA reads TGTGCCAGCAGTTACTCCAGGACAGCTCTGGACTATGGCTACACCTTC.

V and J are TRBV11-2 and TRBJ1-6; D remains unclear. Trimming pared 0 bases from V and 8 bases from J, leaving 8 bases between. The CDR3 is made up of 14 amino acids. Germline V lookup: CDR1 SGHAT, CDR2 FQNNGV. As DNA, the CDR3 is TGTGCCAGCAGCTTAGACTCCCTACATTCACCCCTCCACTTT. It is translated as CASSLDSLHSPLHF.

This sequence joins TRBV5-5 and TRBJ2-4, with D uncertain. The V gene lost 4 bases and the J gene lost 7 bases, with 21 bases spanning the gap. CDR1 is SGHKS, CDR2 YYEKEE, per germline (reference sequence). This CDR3 comprises 16 residues. CDR3: CASSHQTGLSLNIQYF. CDR3 nucleotides: TGTGCCAGCAGCCATCAGACTGGGCTGTCCTTGAACATTCAGTACTTC.

This clone was seen only once. The V and J genes are TRBV18 and TRBJ2-5; a weak D match, TRBD2 (5 bases). This CDR3 spans 15 amino acids. Between the trimmed V and J ends, which lost 2 bases and 2 bases, there was a span of 12 bases. The germline V gene encodes CDR1 KGHSH and CDR2 LQKENI. The chain's CDR3 is CASSPNRGEQETQYF. DNA of the CDR3: TGTGCCAGCTCACCAAACCGGGGAGAGCAAGAGACCCAGTACTTC.

The J gene is TRBJ2-3, the V gene TRBV28; no clear D. The CDR3 runs 14 residues. CDR1 MDHEN and CDR2 SYDVKM come from the germline V gene. V gave up 2 bases and J gave up 6 bases, with 12 bases separating them. The CDR3 DNA reads as TGTGCCAGCAGTTTACGTGGTAGCTGGGATACGCAGTATTTT. It yields the protein CASSLRGSWDTQYF.

The V gene is TRBV4-2, the J gene TRBJ2-1; D gene uncertain. The V gene's germline CDR1 is LGHNA and CDR2 YNFKEQ. The CDR3 runs to 15 residues. V was pared by 1 base and J by 0 bases, with 7 bases between. The chain's CDR3 is CASSQVSDSYNEQFF. For the CDR3, the DNA is TGTGCCAGCAGCCAAGTATCGGACTCCTACAATGAGCAGTTCTTC.

CDR3 sequence: CASRGDGTSGSFGEQFF. As DNA, the CDR3 is TGTGCCAGCAGGGGAGATGGGACTAGCGGGAGCTTTGGGGAGCAGTTCTTC. This sequence joins TRBV28 and TRBJ2-1; 14 nucleotides line up with TRBD2. The CDR3 is 17 residues long. V was pared by 6 bases and J by 10 bases, with 14 bases of the junction left unmatched. Germline assignment: CDR1 MDHEN and CDR2 SYDVKM.

The V and J genes are TRBV28 and TRBJ2-1; weak D call: TRBD1 (6 bases). V was pared by 2 bases and J by 5 bases, with 16 bases between. CDR1 is MDHEN and CDR2 is SYDVKM in the germline V gene. The CDR3 has 16 residues. The CDR3 is CASSLISAGVDNEQFF. CDR3 nucleotide sequence: TGTGCCAGCAGTTTAATCTCGGCAGGGGTGGACAATGAGCAGTTCTTC.

This chain connects TRBV24-1 to TRBJ2-5; possible D gene TRBD1, 7 bases. Germline-derived CDR1 and CDR2 are KGHDR and SFDVKD. V lost 7 bases, J lost 2 bases, and 10 bases lay in between. The CDR3 consists of 13 residues. This chain's CDR3 is CATRAGGQETQYF. The CDR3 DNA reads TGTGCCACCAGAGCAGGGGGGCAAGAGACCCAGTACTTC.